This T cell receptor (beta chain) stems from a study of OX40 agonist ivuxolimab in advanced cancers. Study-level points and caveats: Averaging showed that CD8+ T cells had more expanded clones than CD4+ did.

Generated by immunoSEQ multiplex PCR, the TCRdb table keeps only in-frame clones and is missing some. The profile shows 50,000 to 65,000 clones, around 85% of them singletons. On this clone itself: Its antigen is currently unknown.

Patients who had autoimmune disease history or got systemic immunosuppression were left out. This CDR3 is 14 amino acids long. With 6 bases clipped from V and 3 bases from J, the junction kept 9 bases outside the gene matches. The germline CDR1 and CDR2 sequences are SQVTM and ANQGSEA. This rearrangement joins TRBV29-1 to TRBJ1-1; 8 nucleotides align to TRBD1. This TCR was sampled from an adult with an advanced solid tumor such as melanoma, head and neck, liver or kidney cancer. The starting material was CD4+ or CD8+ T cells sorted from blood, obtained in a trial of the OX40 agonist ivuxolimab. The chain's CDR3 is CSVGKRQGYTEAFF. CDR3 sequence (DNA): TGCAGCGTAGGAAAACGACAGGGGTACACTGAAGCTTTCTTT.